This T cell receptor (beta chain) was sequenced for a study of cytomegalovirus exposure and HLA in healthy donors. General study points: Later analysis suggested links between common viral pathogens and several top significant clusters.

It was with 60 Vbeta and 13 Jbeta primers that the PCR ran. TCRdb's copy holds only in-frame clones and misses some; the assay was immunoSEQ multiplex PCR. The table lists 160,000 or so clones, around 81% of them singletons. About this clone itself: Its antigen is still unknown.

Trimming took off 6 bases at V and 0 bases at J, with 11 bases between the two ends. The germline CDR1 and CDR2 sequences are MGHRA and YSYEKL. The CDR3 is made up of 14 amino acids. The sequence was obtained from a man in his forties in good health and CMV-seronegative. Sample: PBMCs. The chain uses TRBV4-1 and TRBJ1-1; D uncertain. CDR3: CASRPGAMNTEAFF. In nucleotides, the CDR3 is TGCGCCAGCAGGCCGGGAGCCATGAACACTGAAGCTTTCTTT.